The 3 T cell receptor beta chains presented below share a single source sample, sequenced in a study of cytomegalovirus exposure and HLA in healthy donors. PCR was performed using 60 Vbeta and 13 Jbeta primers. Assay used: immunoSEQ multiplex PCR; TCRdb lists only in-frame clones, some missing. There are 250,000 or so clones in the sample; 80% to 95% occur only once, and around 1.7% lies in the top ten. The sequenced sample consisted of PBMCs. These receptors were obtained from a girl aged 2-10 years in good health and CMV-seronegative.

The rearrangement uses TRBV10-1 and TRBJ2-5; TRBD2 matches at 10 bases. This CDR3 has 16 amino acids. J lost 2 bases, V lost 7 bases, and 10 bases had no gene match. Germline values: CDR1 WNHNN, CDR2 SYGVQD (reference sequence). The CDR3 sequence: CASIQEPGLAQETQYF. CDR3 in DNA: TGCGCCAGCATCCAAGAACCGGGACTAGCGCAAGAGACCCAGTACTTC.

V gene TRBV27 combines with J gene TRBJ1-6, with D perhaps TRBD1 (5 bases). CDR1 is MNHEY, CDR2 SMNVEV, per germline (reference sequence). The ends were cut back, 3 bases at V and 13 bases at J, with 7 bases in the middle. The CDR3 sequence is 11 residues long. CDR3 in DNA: TGTGCCAGCAGTTTTGGGGGGCCCCTCCACTTT. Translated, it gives CASSFGGPLHF.

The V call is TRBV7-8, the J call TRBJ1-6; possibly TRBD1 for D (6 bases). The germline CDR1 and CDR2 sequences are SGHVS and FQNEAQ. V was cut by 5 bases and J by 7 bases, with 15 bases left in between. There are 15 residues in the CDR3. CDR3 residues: CASSLQGVGNSPLHF. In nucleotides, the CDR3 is TGTGCCAGCAGCCTACAGGGTGTGGGGAATTCACCCCTCCACTTT.